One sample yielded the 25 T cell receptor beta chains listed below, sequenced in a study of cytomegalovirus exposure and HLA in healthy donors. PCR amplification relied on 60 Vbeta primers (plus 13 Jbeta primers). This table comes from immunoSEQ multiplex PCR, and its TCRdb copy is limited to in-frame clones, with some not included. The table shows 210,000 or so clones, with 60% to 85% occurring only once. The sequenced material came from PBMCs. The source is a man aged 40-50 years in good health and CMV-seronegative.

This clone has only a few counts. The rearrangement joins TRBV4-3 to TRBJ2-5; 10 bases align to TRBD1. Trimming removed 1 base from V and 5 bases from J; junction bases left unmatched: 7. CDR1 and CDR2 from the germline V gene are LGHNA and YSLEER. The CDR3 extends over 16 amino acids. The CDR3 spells CASSQAGTGDGETQYF. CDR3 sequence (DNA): TGCGCCAGCAGCCAAGCCGGGACAGGGGATGGGGAGACCCAGTACTTC.

The CDR3 sequence: CASSMDSPGVGPQHF. The CDR3 region has the DNA TGTGCCAGTAGTATGGACAGCCCCGGCGTCGGGCCCCAGCATTTT. The chain uses TRBV19 and TRBJ1-5, with a possible D match to TRBD1 (6 bases). The length of the CDR3 is 15 residues. Germline CDR1 is LNHDA and CDR2 is SQIVND (reference sequence). Trimming left V 3 bases short and J 9 bases short, with 18 bases between.

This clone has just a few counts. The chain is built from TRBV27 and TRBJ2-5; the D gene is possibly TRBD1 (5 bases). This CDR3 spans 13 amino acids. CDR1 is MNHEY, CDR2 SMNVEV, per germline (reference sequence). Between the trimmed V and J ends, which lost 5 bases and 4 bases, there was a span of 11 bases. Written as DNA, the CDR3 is TGTGCCAGCAGTCCATCAGGGTCAGAGACCCAGTACTTC. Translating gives CASSPSGSETQYF.

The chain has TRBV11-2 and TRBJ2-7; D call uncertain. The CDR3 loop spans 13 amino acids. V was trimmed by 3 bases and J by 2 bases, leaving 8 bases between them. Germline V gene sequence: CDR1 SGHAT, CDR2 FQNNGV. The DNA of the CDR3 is TGTGCCAGCAGCTTGTATAGTACCTACGAGCAGTACTTC. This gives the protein CASSLYSTYEQYF.

CDR3 sequence (DNA): TGTGCCAGCAGCCCTGGCGACAGGCTCGAGCAGTACTTC. Amino acid sequence: CASSPGDRLEQYF. J is TRBJ2-7 and V is TRBV7-6, with D tentatively TRBD1 (6 bases). V was cut by 5 bases and J by 6 bases, with 14 bases left in between. This CDR3 contains 13 residues. The germline V gene encodes CDR1 SGHVS and CDR2 FNYEAQ.

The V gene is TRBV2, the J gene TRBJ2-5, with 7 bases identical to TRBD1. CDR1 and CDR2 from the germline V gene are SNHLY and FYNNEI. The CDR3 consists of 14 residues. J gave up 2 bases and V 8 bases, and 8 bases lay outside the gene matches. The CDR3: CASSYRQGQETQYF. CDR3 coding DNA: TGTGCCAGCTCCTATCGACAGGGACAAGAGACCCAGTACTTC.

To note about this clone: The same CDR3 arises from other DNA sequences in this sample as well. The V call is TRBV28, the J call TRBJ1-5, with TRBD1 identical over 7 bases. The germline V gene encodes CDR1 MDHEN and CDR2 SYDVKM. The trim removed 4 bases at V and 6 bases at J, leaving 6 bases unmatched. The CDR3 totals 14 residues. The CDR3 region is CASSSGGGTQPQHF. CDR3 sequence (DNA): TGTGCCAGCAGTTCGGGAGGGGGCACTCAGCCCCAGCATTTT.

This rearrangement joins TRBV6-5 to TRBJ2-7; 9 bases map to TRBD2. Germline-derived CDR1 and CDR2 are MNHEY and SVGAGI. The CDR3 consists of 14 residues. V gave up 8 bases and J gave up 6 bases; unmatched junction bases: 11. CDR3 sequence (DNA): TGTGCCAGCGGAACCACCGGGACTAGCATCGAGCAGTACTTC. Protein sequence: CASGTTGTSIEQYF.

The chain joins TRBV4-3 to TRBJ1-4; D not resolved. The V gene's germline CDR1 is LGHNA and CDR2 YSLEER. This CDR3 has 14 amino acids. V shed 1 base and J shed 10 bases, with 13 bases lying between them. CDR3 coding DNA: TGCGCCAGCAGCCAAGGCCCCCTTACGGGAAAACTGTTTTTT. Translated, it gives CASSQGPLTGKLFF.

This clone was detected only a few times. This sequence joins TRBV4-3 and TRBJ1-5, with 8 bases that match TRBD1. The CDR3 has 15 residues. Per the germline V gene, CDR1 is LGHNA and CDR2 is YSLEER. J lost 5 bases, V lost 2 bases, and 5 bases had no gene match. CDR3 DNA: TGCGCCAGCAGCCAATACAGGGGGTCCTATCAGCCCCAGCATTTT. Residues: CASSQYRGSYQPQHF.

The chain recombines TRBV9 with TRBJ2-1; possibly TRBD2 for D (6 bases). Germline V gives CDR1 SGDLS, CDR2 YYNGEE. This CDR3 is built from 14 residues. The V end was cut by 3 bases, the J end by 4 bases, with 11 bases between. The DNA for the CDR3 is TGTGCCAGCAGCGCATGGACTAATTACAATGAGCAGTTCTTC. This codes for CASSAWTNYNEQFF.

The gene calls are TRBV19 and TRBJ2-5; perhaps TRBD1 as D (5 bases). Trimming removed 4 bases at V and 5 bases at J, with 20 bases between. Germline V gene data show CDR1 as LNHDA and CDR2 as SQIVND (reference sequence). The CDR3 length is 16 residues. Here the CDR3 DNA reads TGTGCCAGTAGTAGTACCTTGATCCAAAAGGGGGAGACCCAGTACTTC. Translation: CASSSTLIQKGETQYF.

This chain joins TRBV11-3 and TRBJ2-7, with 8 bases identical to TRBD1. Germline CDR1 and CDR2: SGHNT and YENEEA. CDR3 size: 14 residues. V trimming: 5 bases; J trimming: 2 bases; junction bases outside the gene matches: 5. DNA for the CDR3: TGTGCCAGCAGCCCAGGGGGCTTGGCCTACGAGCAGTACTTC. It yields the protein CASSPGGLAYEQYF.

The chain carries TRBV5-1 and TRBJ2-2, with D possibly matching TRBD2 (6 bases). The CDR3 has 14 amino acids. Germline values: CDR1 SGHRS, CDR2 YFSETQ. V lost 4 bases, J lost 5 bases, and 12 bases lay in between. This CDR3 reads CASSPGGMTGELFF. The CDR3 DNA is TGCGCCAGCAGCCCTGGGGGGATGACCGGGGAGCTGTTTTTT.

CDR3 residues: CASTRDRAREPQHF. DNA of the CDR3: TGTGCCAGCACTAGAGACAGGGCAAGAGAGCCCCAGCATTTT. The genes are TRBV6-1 and TRBJ1-5; 7 bases match TRBD1. CDR1 and CDR2 (germline): MNHNS, SASEGT. The CDR3 totals 14 residues. The ends lost 7 bases at V and 8 bases at J; junction bases unmatched: 11.

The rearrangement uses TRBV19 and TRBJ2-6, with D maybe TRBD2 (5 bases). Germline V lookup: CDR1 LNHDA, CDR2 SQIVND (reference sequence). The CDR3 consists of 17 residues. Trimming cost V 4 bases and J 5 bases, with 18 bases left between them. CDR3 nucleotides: TGTGCCAGTAGTACTCAGGACTTAATTGCCCGGGCCAACGTCCTGACTTTC. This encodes CASSTQDLIARANVLTF.

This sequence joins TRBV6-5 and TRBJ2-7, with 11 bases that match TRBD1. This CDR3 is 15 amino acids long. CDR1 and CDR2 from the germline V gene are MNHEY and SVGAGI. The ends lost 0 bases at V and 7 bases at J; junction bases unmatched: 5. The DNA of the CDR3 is TGTGCCAGCAGTTACTCGAGGACAGGGGGCGGGGAGCAGTACTTC. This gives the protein CASSYSRTGGGEQYF.

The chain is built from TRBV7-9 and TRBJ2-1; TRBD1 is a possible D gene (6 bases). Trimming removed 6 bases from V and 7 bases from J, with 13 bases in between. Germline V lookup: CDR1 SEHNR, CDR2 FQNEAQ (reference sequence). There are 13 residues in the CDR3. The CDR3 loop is CASRSQGMNEQFF. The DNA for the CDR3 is TGTGCCAGCAGGTCCCAGGGGATGAATGAGCAGTTCTTC.

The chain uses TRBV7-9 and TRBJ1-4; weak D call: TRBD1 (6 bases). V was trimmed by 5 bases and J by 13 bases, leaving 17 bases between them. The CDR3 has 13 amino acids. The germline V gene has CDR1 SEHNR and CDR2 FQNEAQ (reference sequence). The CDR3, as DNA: TGTGCCAGCAGCGGATACAGGGAATTGGGACTGTTTTTT. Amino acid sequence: CASSGYRELGLFF.

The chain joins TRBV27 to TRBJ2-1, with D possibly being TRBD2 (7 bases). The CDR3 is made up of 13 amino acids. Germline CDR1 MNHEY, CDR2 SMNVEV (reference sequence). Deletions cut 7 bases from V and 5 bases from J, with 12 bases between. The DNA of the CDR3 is TGTGCCAGCAACAAGCGGGACAACAATGAGCAGTTCTTC. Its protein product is CASNKRDNNEQFF.

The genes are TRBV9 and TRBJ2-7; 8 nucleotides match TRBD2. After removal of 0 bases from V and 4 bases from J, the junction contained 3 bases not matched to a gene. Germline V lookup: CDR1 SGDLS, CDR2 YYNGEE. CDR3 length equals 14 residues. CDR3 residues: CASSVGAGEYEQYF. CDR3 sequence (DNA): TGTGCCAGCAGCGTAGGAGCGGGAGAGTACGAGCAGTACTTC.

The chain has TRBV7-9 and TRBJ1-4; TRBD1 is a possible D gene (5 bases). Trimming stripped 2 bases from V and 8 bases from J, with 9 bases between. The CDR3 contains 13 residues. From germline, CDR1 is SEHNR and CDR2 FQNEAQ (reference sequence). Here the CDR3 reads CASSLTGGEKLFF. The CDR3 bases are TGTGCCAGCAGCTTAACTGGGGGGGAAAAACTGTTTTTT.

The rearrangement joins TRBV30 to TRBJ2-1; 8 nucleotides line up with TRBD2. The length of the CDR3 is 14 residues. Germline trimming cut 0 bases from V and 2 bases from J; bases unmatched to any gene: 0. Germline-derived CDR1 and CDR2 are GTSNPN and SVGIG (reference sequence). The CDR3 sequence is CAWSVGGAYNEQFF. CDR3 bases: TGTGCCTGGAGTGTCGGGGGGGCCTACAATGAGCAGTTCTTC.

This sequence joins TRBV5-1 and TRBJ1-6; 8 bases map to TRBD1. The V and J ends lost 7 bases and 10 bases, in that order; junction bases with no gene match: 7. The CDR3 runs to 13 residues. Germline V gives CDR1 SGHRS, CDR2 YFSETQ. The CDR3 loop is CASSPDRDSPLHF. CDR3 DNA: TGCGCCAGCTCGCCGGACAGGGACTCACCCCTCCACTTT.

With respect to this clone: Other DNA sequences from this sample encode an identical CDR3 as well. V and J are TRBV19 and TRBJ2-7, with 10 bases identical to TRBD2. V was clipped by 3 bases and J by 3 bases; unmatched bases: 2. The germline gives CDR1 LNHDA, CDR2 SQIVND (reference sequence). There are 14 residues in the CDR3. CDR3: CASSMSSGGYEQYF. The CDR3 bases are TGTGCCAGTAGTATGTCTAGCGGGGGCTACGAGCAGTACTTC.